Following are 30 T cell receptor beta chains from one sample sequenced in a study of identical twins. MiXCR was run by TCRdb on the 5' RACE reads, yielding one entry per CDR3 protein. The sample lists some 760,000 distinct CDR3 sequences, 15% to 20% occurring once. The same specimen was also included in a second study, on T cells expressing NK-cell markers.

Sequencing was performed on PBMCs. Receptors originate from a woman under 30 in good health.

This clonotype was observed a few times. The V gene is TRBV20-1, the J gene TRBJ2-7; D tentatively reads TRBD1 or TRBD2 (5 bases each). The CDR3 runs to 17 residues. With 1 base removed from V and 0 bases from J, the gap between germline ends came to 19 bases. Germline CDR1 DFQATT, CDR2 SNEGSKA (reference sequence). CDR3 amino acids: CSARGRGPGRSSYEQYF. Written as DNA, the CDR3 is TGCAGTGCTAGAGGTCGCGGGCCGGGACGGAGCTCCTACGAGCAGTACTTC.

This clonotype came up a few times. This chain joins TRBV30 and TRBJ2-5; D perhaps matches TRBD2 (6 bases). V was clipped by 6 bases and J by 7 bases, with 18 bases between them. Looked up from germline, CDR1 is GTSNPN and CDR2 is SVGIG (reference sequence). This CDR3 is 13 amino acids long. The CDR3 bases are TGTGCCTGTAACCGGGACTTCGAGGGGACCCAGTACTTC. Amino acids: CACNRDFEGTQYF.

This clonotype was detected a few times. The chain recombines TRBV7-9 with TRBJ2-5; no clear D. The germline V gene has CDR1 SEHNR and CDR2 FQNEAQ (reference sequence). V was cut by 3 bases and J by 2 bases, with 16 bases left in between. This CDR3 contains 16 residues. CDR3 sequence: CASSFLGNGPQETQYF. The CDR3 nucleotides are TGTGCCAGCAGCTTTTTGGGGAATGGGCCGCAAGAGACCCAGTACTTC.

This sequence joins TRBV7-2 and TRBJ2-3, with D hard to call. The CDR3 totals 16 residues. The germline V and J ends were trimmed by 5 bases and 6 bases, with 21 bases remaining between them. In germline, CDR1 is SGHTA, CDR2 FQGNSA. In DNA form, the CDR3 reads TGTGCCAGCAGCCCGCCCATCCATCTTTACCGGGATACGCAGTATTTT. Its translation: CASSPPIHLYRDTQYF.

The chain is built from TRBV5-1 and TRBJ1-1, with TRBD1 as a possible D gene (6 bases). Germline V gives CDR1 SGHRS, CDR2 YFSETQ. Trimming left V 1 base short and J 1 base short, with 11 bases between. The CDR3 runs 15 residues. CDR3: CASSLRAGENTEAFF. DNA for the CDR3: TGCGCCAGCAGCTTGAGGGCAGGGGAGAACACTGAAGCTTTCTTT.

This clonotype was seen repeatedly, ten times or more. The V call is TRBV7-2, the J call TRBJ2-1, with D maybe TRBD2 (5 bases). The V gene lost 6 bases and the J gene lost 5 bases, with 11 bases spanning the gap. This CDR3 is 13 amino acids long. Germline CDR1 is SGHTA and CDR2 is FQGNSA. The CDR3 DNA is TGTGCCAGCAGGCGGGCTAATAACAATGAGCAGTTCTTC. This codes for CASRRANNNEQFF.

This clonotype appeared a few times. The chain carries TRBV4-3 and TRBJ2-1; possible D gene TRBD2, 5 bases. This CDR3 is built from 17 residues. Per the germline V gene, CDR1 is LGHNA and CDR2 is YSLEER. Trimming left V 1 base short and J 3 bases short, with 16 bases between. In DNA form, the CDR3 reads TGCGCCAGCAGCCAAGGTGTGTCGGGCAGCGGCTACAATGAGCAGTTCTTC. Residues: CASSQGVSGSGYNEQFF.

The chain employs TRBV12-3 or TRBV12-4 and TRBJ2-1, with 8 bases aligning to TRBD2. This CDR3 region has 14 residues. V lost 6 bases, J lost 1 base, and 2 bases stayed unmatched. In DNA form, the CDR3 reads TGTGCCAGCAGCATAGCGGGATCCTACAATGAGCAGTTCTTC. It codes for CASSIAGSYNEQFF.

This clonotype came up many times. A read error may account for a junction end that differs from germline. The chain is built from TRBV12-3 or TRBV12-4 and TRBJ2-5; D unresolved. The CDR3 is 13 residues long. CDR3 DNA sequence: TGCGCCAGCAGTTTTAGGGTAGAGGAGACCCAGTACTTC. As protein: CASSFRVEETQYF.

This clonotype was seen a few times. This chain links TRBV5-1 with TRBJ2-6; D is undetermined. The CDR3 is 15 residues long. V lost 3 bases and J lost 2, with 9 bases in between. CDR1 and CDR2 (germline): SGHRS, YFSETQ. DNA for the CDR3: TGCGCCAGCAGCTCGCAGTCAACTGGGGCCAACGTCCTGACTTTC. It encodes CASSSQSTGANVLTF. The full variable domain, its missing parts supplied by reference TRBV5-1 and TRBJ2-6, is KAGVTQTPRYLIKTRGQQVTLSCSPISGHRSVSWYQQTPGQGLQFLFEYFSETQRNKGNFPGRFSGRQFSNSRSEMNVSTLELGDSALYLCASSSQSTGANVLTFGAGSRLTVL.

This clonotype was observed at least ten times. V and J are TRBV5-1 and TRBJ2-1, with a possible D match to TRBD1 (6 bases). With 7 bases removed from V and 3 bases from J, the gap between germline ends came to 11 bases. The CDR3 consists of 13 residues. Germline V gene data show CDR1 as SGHRS and CDR2 as YFSETQ. The CDR3 DNA sequence: TGCGCCAGCGGGGACATGGGCTACAATGAGCAGTTCTTC. It codes for CASGDMGYNEQFF.

This clonotype was seen a few times. The chain has TRBV7-9 and TRBJ2-7, with 9 bases matching TRBD2. J gave up 6 bases and V 2 bases, and 5 bases lay outside the gene matches. This CDR3 comprises 14 residues. The V gene's germline CDR1 is SEHNR and CDR2 FQNEAQ (reference sequence). CDR3 region: CASSLSRGGAEQYF. The CDR3 DNA reads TGTGCCAGCAGCTTATCGCGCGGGGGGGCCGAGCAGTACTTC. The whole variable domain, filled in from reference TRBV7-9 and TRBJ2-7, reads DTGVSQNPRHKITKRGQNVTFRCDPISEHNRLYWYRQTLGQGPEFLTYFQNEAQLEKSRLLSDRFSAERPKGSFSTLEIQRTEQGDSAMYLCASSLSRGGAEQYFGPGTRLTVT.

Only a few counts were recorded for this clonotype. The chain uses TRBV5-6 and TRBJ1-5; a weak D match, TRBD1 (5 bases). Per the germline V gene, CDR1 is SGHDT and CDR2 is YYEEEE. CDR3 size: 14 residues. Trimming took 2 bases from V and 1 from J, leaving 7 bases between them. CDR3 nucleotide sequence: TGTGCCAGCAGCTTCAGGGTAAGCAATCAGCCCCAGCATTTT. Translating it yields CASSFRVSNQPQHF.

This clonotype was counted ten times or more. This chain connects TRBV7-2 to TRBJ2-7; D remains ambiguous. The CDR3 totals 14 residues. Trimming cost V 2 bases and J 0 bases, with 8 bases left between them. From germline, CDR1 is SGHTA and CDR2 FQGNSA. The CDR3 protein is CASSLSGYSYEQYF. CDR3 bases: TGTGCCAGCAGCTTAAGTGGCTACTCCTACGAGCAGTACTTC.

This chain uses TRBV2 with TRBJ2-5; 10 bases agree with TRBD2. CDR3 length equals 14 residues. Germline assignment: CDR1 SNHLY and CDR2 FYNNEI. V dropped 8 bases and J dropped 7; count of bases not matched to a gene: 10. The CDR3 region is CASPVERGGVTQYF. CDR3 nucleotide sequence: TGTGCCAGCCCCGTTGAGCGGGGGGGTGTGACCCAGTACTTC.

This clonotype has more than one count but fewer than ten. This sequence joins TRBV12-3 or TRBV12-4 and TRBJ1-1; 8 bases are shared with TRBD1. Unmatched junction bases numbered 9, after V lost 7 bases and J lost 5 bases. The CDR3 runs 14 residues. The DNA for the CDR3 is TGTGCCAGCAATGTCGGACAGGGTTGGACTGAAGCTTTCTTT. Its protein product is CASNVGQGWTEAFF.

This clonotype was recorded at least ten times. The chain uses TRBV20-1 and TRBJ2-5, with TRBD2 matching 9 bases. The CDR3 runs to 16 residues. V trimming: 2 bases; J trimming: 2 bases; junction bases outside the gene matches: 9. Germline CDR1 DFQATT, CDR2 SNEGSKA (reference sequence). CDR3 DNA: TGCAGTGCTAGACCCGGAGCGGGAGGATTTCAAGAGACCCAGTACTTC. Protein: CSARPGAGGFQETQYF.

A few counts support this clonotype. The chain uses TRBV20-1 and TRBJ2-2, with D unresolved. V lost 3 bases to trimming and J lost 1 base, with 9 bases between them. The length of the CDR3 is 14 residues. Per the germline V gene, CDR1 is DFQATT and CDR2 is SNEGSKA (reference sequence). The DNA of the CDR3 is TGCAGTGCTAGCTTGGGTGAGAACACCGGGGAGCTGTTTTTT. Translation gives CSASLGENTGELFF.

This rearrangement joins TRBV5-6 to TRBJ2-5; D might be TRBD2 (5 bases). The CDR3 has 15 amino acids. Germline CDR1 reads SGHDT; CDR2 reads YYEEEE. V was trimmed by 0 bases and J by 0 bases, leaving 9 bases between them. The CDR3 sequence is CASSLALAYQETQYF. CDR3 nucleotide sequence: TGTGCCAGCAGCTTGGCCCTAGCTTACCAAGAGACCCAGTACTTC.

CDR3 sequence reads: CASSVAVSGSDEQFF. CDR3 bases: TGTGCCAGCAGCGTAGCGGTTAGCGGAAGCGATGAGCAGTTCTTC. The chain couples TRBV9 to TRBJ2-1, with D perhaps TRBD2 (6 bases). With 0 bases removed from V and 8 bases from J, the gap between germline ends came to 15 bases. Germline V CDR1 and CDR2: SGDLS, YYNGEE. The CDR3 runs 15 residues.

V gene TRBV11-2 combines with J gene TRBJ2-1, with 9 bases fitting TRBD1. Germline CDR1 is SGHAT and CDR2 is FQNNGV. The CDR3 has 15 amino acids. The ends lost 2 bases at V and 7 bases at J; junction bases unmatched: 6. The DNA for the CDR3 is TGTGCCAGCAGCTTACTGGACAGGGGTAGGAATGAGCAGTTCTTC. Translation gives CASSLLDRGRNEQFF.

The rearrangement links TRBV12-3 or TRBV12-4 to TRBJ2-3, with D possibly TRBD2 on 5 matching bases. The ends were cut back, 3 bases at V and 2 bases at J, with 9 bases in the middle. CDR3 length equals 14 residues. CDR3 coding DNA: TGTGCCAGCAGTTTCCGGGATATCACAGATACGCAGTATTTT. It encodes CASSFRDITDTQYF.

The V gene is TRBV20-1, the J gene TRBJ2-7; the D gene is possibly TRBD2 (7 bases). V was trimmed by 4 bases and J by 2 bases, leaving 12 bases between them. The CDR3 spans 13 residues. Germline CDR1 DFQATT, CDR2 SNEGSKA (reference sequence). The CDR3 protein is CSAKGGVAYEQYF. DNA for the CDR3: TGCAGTGCTAAGGGGGGGGTGGCCTACGAGCAGTACTTC.

The CDR3 is CASSPDPQRTQYF. CDR3 nucleotides: TGTGCCAGCAGCCCGGACCCCCAGAGGACCCAGTACTTC. The gene calls are TRBV7-2 and TRBJ2-5; no definite D call. Trimming took 5 bases from V and 7 from J, leaving 14 bases between them. Per germline, CDR1 SGHTA and CDR2 FQGNSA. The CDR3 length is 13 residues.

The chain carries TRBV20-1 and TRBJ2-1; 7 nucleotides line up with TRBD1. CDR3 length: 15 amino acids. CDR1 and CDR2 (germline): DFQATT, SNEGSKA (reference sequence). Germline trimming cut 4 bases from V and 2 bases from J; bases unmatched to any gene: 8. CDR3 protein: CSAKDRAAAYNEQFF. CDR3 coding DNA: TGCAGTGCTAAAGACAGGGCAGCAGCCTACAATGAGCAGTTCTTC.

The gene calls are TRBV10-3 and TRBJ2-1; 8 bases map to TRBD1. This CDR3 spans 14 amino acids. With V trimmed by 9 bases and J by 6 bases, 10 bases remained unmatched. The germline V gene has CDR1 ENHRY and CDR2 SYGVKD. The DNA of the CDR3 is TGTGCCATTTGTGAGGACAGGGACATCAATGAGCAGTTCTTC. It yields the protein CAICEDRDINEQFF.

V gene TRBV7-9 combines with J gene TRBJ2-7, with 10 bases aligning to TRBD1. Trimming took 6 bases from V and 5 from J; bases not matched to a gene: 4. Germline assignment: CDR1 SEHNR and CDR2 FQNEAQ (reference sequence). The CDR3 is made up of 13 amino acids. CDR3 amino acids: CASRGQGQNEQYF. As DNA, the CDR3 is TGTGCCAGCAGGGGACAGGGGCAGAACGAGCAGTACTTC.

Only one count was recorded for this clonotype. The chain carries TRBV19 and TRBJ2-1; TRBD1 is a possible D gene (5 bases). Germline V gene lookup returns CDR1 LNHDA and CDR2 SQIVND (reference sequence). V dropped 4 bases and J dropped 6 bases, with 19 bases sitting between them. The CDR3 is 16 amino acids. As DNA, the CDR3 is TGTGCCAGTAGTACCCACCCAATAGACAGACCCAATGAGCAGTTCTTC. Its translation: CASSTHPIDRPNEQFF. Complete variable domain (other parts from reference TRBV19 and TRBJ2-1): DGGITQSPKYLFRKEGQNVTLSCEQNLNHDAMYWYRQDPGQGLRLIYYSQIVNDFQKGDIAEGYSVSREKKESFPLTVTSAQKNPTAFYLCASSTHPIDRPNEQFFGPGTRLTVL.

This clonotype came up a few times. The chain has TRBV12-3 or TRBV12-4 and TRBJ1-5; 7 nucleotides align to TRBD1. J lost 0 bases, V lost 5 bases, and 10 bases had no gene match. The CDR3 loop spans 17 amino acids. The CDR3 DNA sequence: TGTGCCAGCAGTCCTCAAGGGACAGAGAATAGCAATCAGCCCCAGCATTTT. It specifies CASSPQGTENSNQPQHF.

The table lists this clonotype with a few counts. V usage is TRBV7-2 and J usage is TRBJ1-2; the D is unclear. The CDR3 is 13 residues long. Germline V gene data show CDR1 as SGHTA and CDR2 as FQGNSA. Trimming took off 5 bases at V and 3 bases at J, with 10 bases between the two ends. The CDR3 DNA is TGTGCCAGCAGCCATCTCTCACACTATGGCTACACCTTC. It codes for CASSHLSHYGYTF.